This T cell receptor beta chain was captured by sequencing in a study of CD4 T cells in relation to SARS-CoV-2 and coronaviruses. The CDR3 is made up of 10 amino acids. V lost 9 bases to trimming and J lost 4 bases, with 4 bases between them. Per germline, CDR1 MDHEN and CDR2 SYDVKM. Sorted naive or memory CD4+ cells met CEF peptides for over 9 days. Profiling relied on immunoSEQ multiplex PCR, and the TCRdb table lists in-frame clones only, not all of them. This sample has 25,000 to 35,000 clones, with around three quarters found just once. Regarding this clone: The antigen is undetermined.

Sequencing was performed on memory CD4+ T cells from PBMCs, cultured in vitro. The chain links TRBV28 to TRBJ1-3; D ambiguous. This receptor was taken from an adult with COVID-19. DNA of the CDR3: TGTGCCAGTAGGGGAAACACCATATATTTT. Translating gives CASRGNTIYF.